What follows are 12 T cell receptor beta chains derived from one specimen sequenced in a study of shared clonotypes between healthy human individuals. Profiled with immunoSEQ multiplex PCR; TCRdb holds only in-frame clones, not every one. This sample has about 600,000 clones; 95% to 98% occur once, and the top ten carry 0.3%. CD45RO-negative, CCR7-positively selected cells formed the naive CD8 fraction, excluding terminally differentiated effector memory CD45RA+ cells. The sequenced material came from naive CD8+ T cells sorted from blood. The origin of the receptors is a man aged 30 to 45 in good health.

The rearrangement joins TRBV5-4 to TRBJ2-7, with D hard to call. Germline V gene data show CDR1 as SGHNT and CDR2 as YYREEE (reference sequence). CDR3 length: 15 residues. Trimming removed 0 bases at V and 0 bases at J, with 10 bases between. CDR3: CASSLDVTSSYEQYF. The CDR3 nucleotides read TGTGCCAGCAGCTTGGATGTCACATCCTCCTACGAGCAGTACTTC. Drawing the rest from reference TRBV5-4 and TRBJ2-7, the complete variable domain is ETGVTQSPTHLIKTRGQQVTLRCSSQSGHNTVSWYQQALGQGPQFIFQYYREEENGRGNFPPRFSGLQFPNYSSELNVNALELDDSALYLCASSLDVTSSYEQYFGPGTRLTVT.

The chain couples TRBV30 to TRBJ2-5; 9 bases map to TRBD2. The V gene end was trimmed by 2 bases and the J gene end by 3 bases; junction bases not matched to a gene: 4. The germline V gene encodes CDR1 GTSNPN and CDR2 SVGIG (reference sequence). The CDR3 spans 14 residues. The CDR3 sequence: CAWSSIAGEETQYF. CDR3 in DNA: TGTGCCTGGAGTTCGATAGCGGGAGAAGAGACCCAGTACTTC.

The chain has TRBV6-6 and TRBJ2-7, with D uncertain. Germline-derived CDR1 and CDR2 are MNHNY and SVGAGI (reference sequence). V was cut by 0 bases and J by 0 bases, with 9 bases left in between. The CDR3 length is 15 residues. CDR3 bases: TGTGCCAGCAGTTACTCCCTGGAACTCTCCTACGAGCAGTACTTC. Its translation: CASSYSLELSYEQYF.

V and J are TRBV6-1 and TRBJ2-7; a weak D match, TRBD1 (6 bases). Germline V gene data show CDR1 as MNHNS and CDR2 as SASEGT. V was shortened by 3 bases and J by 4 bases, with 13 bases between the two germline ends. The CDR3 spans 14 residues. The CDR3 loop reads CASSESSGDYEQYF. In DNA form, the CDR3 reads TGTGCCAGCAGTGAGTCGTCAGGGGATTACGAGCAGTACTTC.

V gene TRBV5-8 combines with J gene TRBJ1-5, with a possible D match to TRBD1 (5 bases). V was cut by 0 bases and J by 6 bases, with 13 bases left in between. Germline lookup yields CDR1 SGHTS and CDR2 YDEGEE. The length of the CDR3 is 15 residues. Written as DNA, the CDR3 is TGTGCCAGCAGCTTGGCAACGAGCGGGGGTCAGCCCCAGCATTTT. Its protein is CASSLATSGGQPQHF.

V gene TRBV30 combines with J gene TRBJ1-4; possibly TRBD1 for D (6 bases). The V end was cut by 4 bases, the J end by 5 bases, with 14 bases between. Per germline, CDR1 GTSNPN and CDR2 SVGIG (reference sequence). The CDR3 runs 14 residues. The CDR3 here is CAWTLDSTNEKLFF. DNA for the CDR3: TGTGCCTGGACTCTGGACAGTACAAATGAAAAACTGTTTTTT.

The chain combines TRBV21-1 with TRBJ2-7. TRBV21-1 is labeled a pseudogene. This CDR3 is built from 17 residues. CDR3 DNA: TGTGCCAGCAGCAAAGCCTCTAATTGGGACCCGGCCTACGAGCAGTACTTC. Protein: CASSKASNWDPAYEQYF.

The chain uses TRBV15 and TRBJ2-1, with 12 bases that match TRBD2. In germline, CDR1 is LNHNV, CDR2 YYDKDF (reference sequence). V lost 0 bases and J lost 14; bases outside the gene matches: 8. The CDR3 covers 15 residues. CDR3 sequence (DNA): TGTGCCACCAGCAGAGATCGGACTAGCGGGAATTTAGAGTTCTTC. Translated: CATSRDRTSGNLEFF.

This chain uses TRBV7-9 with TRBJ1-1; D remains unclear. Per germline, CDR1 SEHNR and CDR2 FQNEAQ (reference sequence). Trimming removed 5 bases from V and 1 base from J, with 11 bases in between. The CDR3 has 14 residues. The CDR3 protein is CASSPPRANTEAFF. The CDR3 region has the DNA TGTGCCAGCAGCCCCCCTCGGGCGAACACTGAAGCTTTCTTT.

The rearrangement uses TRBV27 and TRBJ2-7; 7 bases line up with TRBD1. The CDR3 runs 16 residues. CDR1 and CDR2 from the germline V gene are MNHEY and SMNVEV (reference sequence). V was pared by 0 bases and J by 2 bases, with 7 bases of the junction left unmatched. This CDR3 is CASSLSQGGETYEQYF. DNA of the CDR3: TGTGCCAGCAGTTTATCGCAAGGGGGCGAAACCTACGAGCAGTACTTC.

Here the CDR3 reads CASSYHAQTGLYGYTF. CDR3 nucleotide sequence: TGTGCCAGCAGCTACCACGCCCAGACAGGGTTGTATGGCTACACCTTC. This chain joins TRBV28 and TRBJ1-2; 7 bases are a match to TRBD1. There are 16 residues in the CDR3. The J segment lost 5 bases and the V segment lost 6 bases, leaving 15 bases of the junction unmatched. The germline CDR1 and CDR2 sequences are MDHEN and SYDVKM.

The chain links TRBV4-1 to TRBJ2-5, with D uncertain. Trimming pared 1 base from V and 3 bases from J, leaving 6 bases between. The germline CDR1 and CDR2 sequences are MGHRA and YSYEKL. The CDR3 covers 13 residues. The DNA for the CDR3 is TGCGCCAGCAGCCAAGTACTCGAAGAGACCCAGTACTTC. As protein: CASSQVLEETQYF.